Below are 25 T cell receptor beta chains sequenced from a single sample in a study of blood T cells in healthy people across ages. Through a sample-barcoded 5' primer and a J-beta primer mix, a second PCR was run for roughly 7 to 12 cycles. From the 5' RACE reads, TCRdb called clonotypes with MiXCR, one entry per CDR3 protein. The repertoire includes roughly 2 million distinct CDR3 sequences, 49% of them detected once, and approximately 2.1% sits in the top ten. Sequencing input: blood. Receptors originate from a woman in her thirties or forties in good health.

The rearrangement uses TRBV18 and TRBJ1-5; TRBD1 matches 10 bases. Germline lookup yields CDR1 KGHSH and CDR2 LQKENI. Losses at the gene ends were 4 bases for V and 2 bases for J; bases not matched to a gene: 8. The CDR3 has 17 amino acids. DNA for the CDR3: TGTGCCAGCTCACGAACCCGGGACAGGGGAGGCAATCAGCCCCAGCATTTT. This codes for CASSRTRDRGGNQPQHF.

The J gene is TRBJ2-1, the V gene TRBV7-3; 10 bases map to TRBD2. CDR3 length: 16 amino acids. CDR1 is SGHTA, CDR2 FQGTGA, per germline. With 5 bases clipped from V and 4 bases from J, the junction kept 8 bases outside the gene matches. DNA of the CDR3: TGTGCCAGCAGCCCCGCTGCGGGACTAGCGTACAATGAGCAGTTCTTC. It is translated as CASSPAAGLAYNEQFF.

The chain has TRBV11-1 and TRBJ2-1; 11 bases are a match to TRBD2. The junction had 24 bases not matched to a gene; V was cut back by 5 bases and J by 0 bases. The V gene's germline CDR1 is SGHAT and CDR2 FQDESV (reference sequence). The CDR3 runs 23 residues. The CDR3 DNA follows: TGTGCCAGCAGCCCCATGACAGGGAAGGGGACGACTAGCGGGGAAAGCTCCTACAATGAGCAGTTCTTC. Translated, it gives CASSPMTGKGTTSGESSYNEQFF.

The chain employs TRBV6-6 and TRBJ1-1; perhaps TRBD1 as D (6 bases). V lost 0 bases and J 0 bases, leaving 14 bases between the germline ends. CDR1 and CDR2 from the germline V gene are MNHNY and SVGAGI (reference sequence). CDR3 length: 17 amino acids. DNA for the CDR3: TGTGCCAGCAGTTACTCGGGGCGGGGGGCCCTGAACACTGAAGCTTTCTTT. Translation gives CASSYSGRGALNTEAFF.

This clonotype showed up many times. This chain joins TRBV3-1 and TRBJ2-1; 7 nucleotides agree with TRBD1. The germline CDR1 and CDR2 sequences are LGHDT and YNNKEL (reference sequence). The V segment lost 0 bases and the J segment 5 bases; nucleotides outside the gene matches: 4. The CDR3 sequence is 15 residues long. CDR3 loop: CASSQERGQDNEQFF. CDR3 sequence (DNA): TGTGCCAGCAGCCAAGAGAGGGGGCAAGACAATGAGCAGTTCTTC.

The chain employs TRBV27 and TRBJ1-4, with D perhaps matching TRBD1 (6 bases). Trimming stripped 6 bases from V and 3 bases from J, with 11 bases between. Germline assignment: CDR1 MNHEY and CDR2 SMNVEV (reference sequence). The CDR3 loop spans 14 amino acids. The CDR3 DNA reads TGTGCCAGCAGGAGTGGACAGCCTAATGAAAAACTGTTTTTT. The encoded protein is CASRSGQPNEKLFF.

This clonotype is a singleton in its sample. The chain has TRBV12-3 or TRBV12-4 and TRBJ1-4; TRBD1 aligns across 11 bases. The CDR3 spans 18 residues. V dropped 4 bases and J dropped 5; count of bases not matched to a gene: 12. CDR3 DNA: TGTGCCAGCAGTTCTTACGGGACAGGGGGTAGAGCGAATGAAAAACTGTTTTTT. The encoded protein is CASSSYGTGGRANEKLFF.

This clonotype was seen a handful of times. This chain connects TRBV7-2 to TRBJ2-4, with a weak D call TRBD2 (5 bases). V lost 4 bases, J lost 11 bases, and 12 bases lay in between. Germline V gene lookup returns CDR1 SGHTA and CDR2 FQGNSA. The CDR3 runs 12 residues. CDR3 residues: CASSSRTLVQYF. The CDR3 bases are TGTGCCAGCAGCTCCCGGACTCTAGTTCAGTACTTC.

The chain joins TRBV27 to TRBJ2-1; TRBD2 might be the D (5 bases). The CDR3 sequence is 14 residues long. Germline V gene lookup returns CDR1 MNHEY and CDR2 SMNVEV (reference sequence). Deletions cut 6 bases from V and 8 bases from J, with 17 bases between. The CDR3 loop is CASSSLGVIDEQFF. The CDR3 region has the DNA TGTGCCAGCAGCTCCCTCGGGGTTATAGATGAGCAGTTCTTC.

This sequence joins TRBV20-1 and TRBJ2-1; perhaps TRBD1 as D (5 bases). Germline lookup yields CDR1 DFQATT and CDR2 SNEGSKA (reference sequence). The length of the CDR3 is 16 residues. V was cut by 0 bases and J by 1 base, with 13 bases left in between. DNA for the CDR3: TGCAGTGCTAGAGATGGAAGGGGAACTTCCTACAATGAGCAGTTCTTC. Protein: CSARDGRGTSYNEQFF.

CDR3 sequence: CATSRQPPGRIGDEQFF. CDR3 bases: TGTGCCACCAGCAGACAACCGCCGGGACGCATAGGCGATGAGCAGTTCTTC. The genes are TRBV15 and TRBJ2-1; D may be TRBD1 or TRBD2 (5 bases each). From germline, CDR1 is LNHNV and CDR2 YYDKDF (reference sequence). The CDR3 has 17 amino acids. With 2 bases removed from V and 8 bases from J, the gap between germline ends came to 22 bases.

About this clonotype: This could be a read error, since a much larger clone is one nucleotide away. The CDR3 nucleotides read TGCAGCGTTGAAGGGTTATGGGGACAGTTCGATTTAGCCAAATACATTCAGTACTTC. Translating gives CSVEGLWGQFDLAKYIQYF. The rearrangement uses TRBV29-1 and TRBJ2-4, with 7 bases fitting TRBD1. The germline V gene encodes CDR1 SQVTM and CDR2 ANQGSEA. The CDR3 has 19 amino acids.

This clonotype was seen only a few times. This chain joins TRBV6-6 and TRBJ2-7; 7 bases fit TRBD1. With V trimmed by 6 bases and J by 2 bases, 4 bases remained unmatched. CDR1 and CDR2 (germline): MNHNY, SVGAGI (reference sequence). CDR3 length: 13 residues. The CDR3 is CASRKGQPYEQYF. The CDR3 nucleotides read TGTGCCAGCAGAAAGGGACAGCCCTACGAGCAGTACTTC.

In this sample, this clonotype turned up a few times. The J gene is TRBJ2-7, the V gene TRBV20-1; D is undetermined. This CDR3 comprises 12 residues. The germline V gene encodes CDR1 DFQATT and CDR2 SNEGSKA (reference sequence). V was cut by 0 bases and J by 7 bases, with 10 bases left in between. DNA for the CDR3: TGCAGTGCTAGAGAAGGAATGGGGGAGCAGTACTTC. Protein sequence: CSAREGMGEQYF.

As for this clonotype: Germline and junction disagree at one end, which may indicate a read error. The chain has TRBV7-3 and TRBJ2-3; 8 bases match TRBD2. The CDR3 extends over 18 amino acids. Germline CDR1 is SGHTA and CDR2 is FQGTGA. As DNA, the CDR3 is TGTGCCAGCAGCCTAACGGGTTATGGCGGGGGGAGTACAGATACGCAGTATTTT. This gives the protein CASSLTGYGGGSTDTQYF.

The chain carries TRBV11-2 and TRBJ2-1; TRBD2 is a possible D gene (6 bases). There are 13 residues in the CDR3. With 5 bases removed from V and 5 bases from J, the gap between germline ends came to 10 bases. From germline, CDR1 is SGHAT and CDR2 FQNNGV. The CDR3 loop is CASSPREDNEQFF. Here the CDR3 DNA reads TGTGCCAGCAGCCCGAGGGAGGACAATGAGCAGTTCTTC.

This clonotype was seen a handful of times. The chain has TRBV3-1 and TRBJ1-2; D remains ambiguous. Trimming removed 1 base at V and 3 bases at J, with 15 bases between. The germline V gene encodes CDR1 LGHDT and CDR2 YNNKEL (reference sequence). This CDR3 is built from 16 residues. CDR3 coding DNA: TGTGCCAGCAGCCAAGGCCCCCCCGGGAGCGACTATGGCTACACCTTC. Its translation: CASSQGPPGSDYGYTF.

The chain recombines TRBV7-2 with TRBJ2-3; tentative D call: TRBD1 (6 bases). The CDR3 spans 14 residues. Germline CDR1 reads SGHTA; CDR2 reads FQGNSA. The V gene lost 0 bases and the J gene lost 7 bases, with 11 bases spanning the gap. DNA of the CDR3: TGTGCCAGCAGCTTAGCGCAGGGGCGAAATACGCAGTATTTT. It codes for CASSLAQGRNTQYF.

This clonotype came up a few times. V usage is TRBV7-2 and J usage is TRBJ2-5; D may be TRBD2 (6 bases). The CDR3 spans 14 residues. The germline V and J ends were trimmed by 6 bases and 5 bases, with 16 bases remaining between them. The germline V gene encodes CDR1 SGHTA and CDR2 FQGNSA. In nucleotides, the CDR3 is TGTGCCAGCAGGGAGGGGAATAGAGTGGAGACCCAGTACTTC. The encoded protein is CASREGNRVETQYF.

The chain has TRBV29-1 and TRBJ2-1; D ambiguous. The J call may be in error: the DNA end matches TRBJ2-7 better. The CDR3 sequence is 14 residues long. Germline CDR1 is SQVTM and CDR2 is ANQGSEA. The CDR3: CSVVDPPTYNEQYF. The DNA of the CDR3 is TGCAGCGTTGTAGACCCCCCTACCTACAATGAGCAGTACTTC.

The table lists this clonotype with a few counts. The chain combines TRBV12-3 or TRBV12-4 with TRBJ2-1; a weak D match, TRBD2 (5 bases). CDR3 length: 16 amino acids. V dropped 6 bases and J dropped 2 bases, with 17 bases sitting between them. In DNA, the CDR3 is TGTGCCAGCAGACGTAGCAATAAGCGGCCCTACAATGAGCAGTTCTTC. Translated: CASRRSNKRPYNEQFF.

This chain joins TRBV7-2 and TRBJ2-5; 9 bases are a match to TRBD2. CDR3 length equals 16 residues. The V and J ends lost 0 bases and 3 bases, in that order; junction bases with no gene match: 5. CDR1 is SGHTA and CDR2 is FQGNSA in the germline V gene. CDR3 residues: CASSLAPSGAKETQYF. CDR3 DNA sequence: TGTGCCAGCAGCTTAGCGCCTAGCGGGGCTAAAGAGACCCAGTACTTC.

This clonotype was detected only once. One end of the junction varies from germline; a read error may be responsible. V is TRBV20-1 and J is TRBJ1-6; perhaps TRBD1 as D (5 bases). Germline lookup yields CDR1 DFQATT and CDR2 SNEGSKA (reference sequence). The CDR3 runs to 15 residues. In nucleotides, the CDR3 is TGCAGTGCCCTCCGGGGGGGGTCCTATAATCCACCCCTCCACTTT. This translates into CSALRGGSYNPPLHF.

This chain uses TRBV12-3 or TRBV12-4 with TRBJ1-5; TRBD1 agrees at 7 bases. This CDR3 has 17 residues. The J segment lost 5 bases and the V segment lost 4 bases, leaving 14 bases of the junction unmatched. CDR3 in amino acids: CASSSQMTGRLDQPQHF. The CDR3 nucleotides read TGTGCCAGCAGTTCCCAAATGACAGGGAGGCTGGATCAGCCCCAGCATTTT.

Notes on this clonotype: Mismatch with germline at one junction end may stem from a read error. The rearrangement links TRBV7-9 to TRBJ2-5, with 7 bases fitting TRBD1. This CDR3 contains 15 residues. From germline, CDR1 is SEHNR and CDR2 FQNEAQ (reference sequence). The DNA for the CDR3 is TGTGCCGGCAGCCCACGACAGGGTCGGGGAGAGACCCAGTACTTC. This gives the protein CAGSPRQGRGETQYF.